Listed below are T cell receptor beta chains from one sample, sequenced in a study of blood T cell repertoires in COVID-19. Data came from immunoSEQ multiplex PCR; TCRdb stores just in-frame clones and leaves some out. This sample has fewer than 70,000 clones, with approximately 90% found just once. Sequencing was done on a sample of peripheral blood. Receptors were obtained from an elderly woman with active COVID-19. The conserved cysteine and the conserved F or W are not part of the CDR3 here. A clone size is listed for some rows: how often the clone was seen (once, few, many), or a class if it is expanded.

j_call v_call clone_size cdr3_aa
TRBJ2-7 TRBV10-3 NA ATGGVTYEQY
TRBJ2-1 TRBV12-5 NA ASALVWVTGGGYNEQF
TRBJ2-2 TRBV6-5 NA ASSLTRGGRELF
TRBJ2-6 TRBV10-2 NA ASSGAISGANVLT
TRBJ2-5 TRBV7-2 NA ASSLGGGETQY
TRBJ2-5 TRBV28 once ASSSWTKQYQETQY
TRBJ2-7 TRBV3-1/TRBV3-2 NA ASSQQGSLYEQY
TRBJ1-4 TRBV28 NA ASSWGTLDRVEEKLF
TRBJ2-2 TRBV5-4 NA ASRSGTGTLF
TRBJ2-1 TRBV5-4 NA ASSPGLAGNEQF
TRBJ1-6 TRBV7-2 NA ASSPPGQFNSPLH
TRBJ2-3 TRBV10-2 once ASSRQDGADTQY
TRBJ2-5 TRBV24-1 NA ATSDPRLAEETQY
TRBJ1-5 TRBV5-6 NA ASSTGQYSNQPQH
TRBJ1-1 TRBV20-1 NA SATQYTEAF
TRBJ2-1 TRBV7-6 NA ASSQNSGRAYNEQF
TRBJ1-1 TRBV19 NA ASGGGTRGPGTEAF
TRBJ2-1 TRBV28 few ASSFPLDYQSNNEQF
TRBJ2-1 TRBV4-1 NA ASPGGSYNEQF
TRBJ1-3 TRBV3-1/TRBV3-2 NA ASSFQTGTGNTIY
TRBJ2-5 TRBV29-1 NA SVALTAESY
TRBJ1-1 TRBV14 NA ASSQGRDVIKAF
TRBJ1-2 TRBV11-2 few ASSLGKGVSYGYT
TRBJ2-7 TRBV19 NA ASRRDTSYEQY
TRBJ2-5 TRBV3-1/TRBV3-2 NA ASSQDYGTGDQETQY
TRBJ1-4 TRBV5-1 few ASSLWGQDRGNEKLF
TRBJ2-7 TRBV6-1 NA ASSEAGTVLSYEQY
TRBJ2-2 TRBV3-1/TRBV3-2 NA ASSQRDRNTGELF
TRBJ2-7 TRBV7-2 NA ASSPSSLLYEQY
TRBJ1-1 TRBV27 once ASSSEGARDTEAF
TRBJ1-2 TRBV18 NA ASSPRSGRYGYT
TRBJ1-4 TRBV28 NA ASSLSQDYNEKLF
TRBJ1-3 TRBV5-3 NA ARMCQRDRNTIY
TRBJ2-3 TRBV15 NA ATSQRLGASQY
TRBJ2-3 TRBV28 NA ASSLPRTGRDTQY
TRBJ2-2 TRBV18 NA ASSPFTGEWDTGELF
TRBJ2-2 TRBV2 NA ASSGGEGELF
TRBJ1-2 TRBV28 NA ASSLVTGANYGYT
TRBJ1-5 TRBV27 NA ASRPFAGTDNQPQH
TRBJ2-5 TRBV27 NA ASSGFSRQETETQY
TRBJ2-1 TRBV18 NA ASSPATSGSSYNEQF
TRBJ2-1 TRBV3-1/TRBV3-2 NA ASSQDASGSGEQF
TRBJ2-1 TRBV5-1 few ASSFAGLAGVYNEQF
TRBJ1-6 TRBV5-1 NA ASSGDTDPPLH
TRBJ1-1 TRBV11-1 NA ASSWDRNTEAF
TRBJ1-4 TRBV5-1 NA ASSWSGATNEKLF
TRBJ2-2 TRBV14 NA ASSQAGLAGAGELF
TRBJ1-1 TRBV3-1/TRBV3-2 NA ASSQEGQGVTEAF
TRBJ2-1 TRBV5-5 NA ASSSGLASSIVHEQF
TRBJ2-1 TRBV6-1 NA ASSEGLAGEDEQF
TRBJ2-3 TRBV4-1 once ASSQGRGGPPTGTQY
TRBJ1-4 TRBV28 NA ASSEPGGGDEKLF
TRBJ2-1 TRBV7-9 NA ASSLEVAGPYNEQF
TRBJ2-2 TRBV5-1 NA ASSPGTSGGDTGELF